These 30 T cell receptor beta chains came from one sample sequenced in a study of cytomegalovirus exposure and HLA in healthy donors. This PCR relied on a set of 60 Vbeta primers and 13 Jbeta primers. The repertoire was sequenced with immunoSEQ multiplex PCR; TCRdb's copy has only in-frame clones and lacks some. The sample gives about 170,000 clones, approximately 77% of which show up once; approximately 1.6% is in the top ten. The sequencing sample was made of PBMCs. These receptors all come from a male donor in good health and CMV-seronegative.

This clone has a single count. This CDR3 is CSALGPIKETQYF. In nucleotides, the CDR3 is TGCAGCGCCCTGGGCCCCATAAAAGAGACCCAGTACTTC. This rearrangement joins TRBV29-1 to TRBJ2-5, with unresolved D. Germline assignment: CDR1 SQVTM and CDR2 ANQGSEA. Trimming removed 7 bases from V and 3 bases from J, with 15 bases in between. The CDR3 sequence is 13 residues long. Full variable domain (rest looked up from reference TRBV29-1 and TRBJ2-5): SAVISQKPSRDICQRGTSLTIQCQVDSQVTMMFWYRQQPGQSLTLIATANQGSEATYESGFVIDKFPISRPNLTFSTLTVSNMSPEDSSIYLCSALGPIKETQYFGPGTRLLVL.

CDR3 sequence (DNA): TGTGCCAGCAGTCGGCGAGGGGGCCAGCCCTACACCTTC. It specifies CASSRRGGQPYTF. V is TRBV27 and J is TRBJ1-2; the match to TRBD1 covers 7 bases. The V gene end was trimmed by 5 bases and the J gene end by 10 bases; junction bases not matched to a gene: 10. The germline V gene encodes CDR1 MNHEY and CDR2 SMNVEV (reference sequence). The CDR3 runs 13 residues.

The chain has TRBV28 and TRBJ2-7, with 10 bases that match TRBD2. The V gene end was trimmed by 4 bases and the J gene end by 0 bases; junction bases not matched to a gene: 6. The CDR3 has 16 residues. Germline V lookup: CDR1 MDHEN, CDR2 SYDVKM. The CDR3 DNA is TGTGCCAGCAGTTCCTATAGCGGGAGGCACTCCTACGAGCAGTACTTC. This encodes CASSSYSGRHSYEQYF.

The rearrangement joins TRBV19 to TRBJ2-1; a possible D gene is TRBD1 (6 bases). Germline values: CDR1 LNHDA, CDR2 SQIVND (reference sequence). This CDR3 region has 16 residues. Trimming removed 3 bases from V and 0 bases from J, with 12 bases in between. For the CDR3, the DNA is TGTGCCAGTAGTATCCAAACAGGGAGCTCCTACAATGAGCAGTTCTTC. It is translated as CASSIQTGSSYNEQFF. Full variable domain (outside the CDR3, taken from reference TRBV19 and TRBJ2-1): DGGITQSPKYLFRKEGQNVTLSCEQNLNHDAMYWYRQDPGQGLRLIYYSQIVNDFQKGDIAEGYSVSREKKESFPLTVTSAQKNPTAFYLCASSIQTGSSYNEQFFGPGTRLTVL.

This clone appeared a few times. CDR3 region: CASSPIRGPTHQSYGYTF. Written as DNA, the CDR3 is TGCGCCAGCAGTCCGATCAGGGGGCCCACCCACCAAAGCTATGGCTACACCTTC. The genes are TRBV23-1 and TRBJ1-2, with 8 bases that match TRBD1. TRBV23-1 is flagged as an ORF with uncertain function. Germline trimming cut 4 bases from V and 4 bases from J; bases unmatched to any gene: 17. The CDR3 extends over 18 amino acids.

This clone was found a few times. The J gene is TRBJ2-2, the V gene TRBV10-3; D might be TRBD2 (6 bases). The CDR3 sequence is 16 residues long. Germline V CDR1 and CDR2: ENHRY, SYGVKD. The V end was cut by 8 bases, the J end by 2 bases, with 18 bases between. The CDR3 DNA is TGTGCCATCCCCCAGGGACTGGCAGCCAACACCGGGGAGCTGTTTTTT. It codes for CAIPQGLAANTGELFF.

This rearrangement joins TRBV27 to TRBJ2-7, with 7 bases matching TRBD1. The junction had 10 bases not matched to a gene; V was cut back by 2 bases and J by 3 bases. Per the germline V gene, CDR1 is MNHEY and CDR2 is SMNVEV (reference sequence). This CDR3 has 16 amino acids. The CDR3 bases are TGTGCCAGCAGTTTAACGGGACAGCTCGCTTTCTACGAGCAGTACTTC. This translates into CASSLTGQLAFYEQYF.

The chain recombines TRBV27 with TRBJ1-1, with D possibly matching TRBD1 (5 bases). The germline V and J ends were trimmed by 6 bases and 4 bases, with 18 bases remaining between them. CDR1 and CDR2 (germline): MNHEY, SMNVEV (reference sequence). This CDR3 has 15 residues. Written as DNA, the CDR3 is TGTGCCAGCAGACCCCTCGGGGGTGAGGGCACTGAAGCTTTCTTT. Translation gives CASRPLGGEGTEAFF.

The chain is built from TRBV21-1 and TRBJ1-4. TRBV21-1 is a documented pseudogene. The CDR3 spans 12 residues. The CDR3 nucleotides read TGTGCCAGCAGCAAAGTAGCCGAAAAACTGTTTTTT. It codes for CASSKVAEKLFF.

This chain joins TRBV15 and TRBJ1-6; D is undetermined. CDR1 is LNHNV, CDR2 YYDKDF, per germline (reference sequence). The CDR3 is 13 residues long. Between the trimmed V and J ends, which lost 0 bases and 8 bases, there was a span of 5 bases. The CDR3 reads CATSRDSDSPLHF. The CDR3 DNA follows: TGTGCCACCAGCAGAGATTCGGATTCACCCCTCCACTTT. The full variable domain, completed using reference TRBV15 and TRBJ1-6, is DAMVIQNPRYQVTQFGKPVTLSCSQTLNHNVMYWYQQKSSQAPKLLFHYYDKDFNNEADTPDNFQSRRPNTSFCFLDIRSPGLGDTAMYLCATSRDSDSPLHFGNGTRLTVT.

The V gene is TRBV2, the J gene TRBJ1-4; D call uncertain. Germline V gene sequence: CDR1 SNHLY, CDR2 FYNNEI. The CDR3 extends over 14 amino acids. V dropped 5 bases and J dropped 4 bases, with 11 bases sitting between them. This chain's CDR3 is CASSLQSNNEKLFF. The CDR3 DNA reads as TGTGCCAGCAGTCTACAGTCAAATAATGAAAAACTGTTTTTT.

This chain links TRBV19 with TRBJ1-1; 12 nucleotides line up with TRBD1. Germline lookup yields CDR1 LNHDA and CDR2 SQIVND (reference sequence). The CDR3 runs to 13 residues. V was pared by 6 bases and J by 11 bases, with 7 bases of the junction left unmatched. This CDR3 reads CASRGGQGAVAFF. In DNA form, the CDR3 reads TGTGCCAGTAGAGGGGGACAGGGGGCTGTCGCTTTCTTT.

This clone was observed a few times. The chain links TRBV7-8 to TRBJ2-7, with a weak D call TRBD2 (6 bases). This CDR3 has 16 residues. Germline values: CDR1 SGHVS, CDR2 FQNEAQ. V dropped 5 bases and J dropped 1 base, with 18 bases sitting between them. CDR3 coding DNA: TGTGCCAGCAGCCAAGGGTCCGGGGACTCTTCCTACGAGCAGTACTTC. Protein sequence: CASSQGSGDSSYEQYF.

This chain uses TRBV4-2 with TRBJ2-7, with 7 bases identical to TRBD2. The ends lost 3 bases at V and 0 bases at J; junction bases unmatched: 8. CDR1 and CDR2 from the germline V gene are LGHNA and YNFKEQ. CDR3 length: 16 amino acids. The CDR3 DNA sequence: TGTGCCAGCAGCCACCTGGTTAGCGGGCCCTCCTACGAGCAGTACTTC. Protein sequence: CASSHLVSGPSYEQYF.

This chain links TRBV28 with TRBJ2-1; D unclear. Germline V gene data show CDR1 as MDHEN and CDR2 as SYDVKM. V lost 1 base and J lost 4, with 8 bases in between. CDR3 length: 14 residues. The CDR3 DNA reads TGTGCCAGCAGTTTATTGAACTATTACAATGAGCAGTTCTTC. Its translation: CASSLLNYYNEQFF.

The chain joins TRBV28 to TRBJ2-3; 10 nucleotides align to TRBD2. There are 15 residues in the CDR3. V gave up 6 bases and J gave up 2 bases; unmatched junction bases: 5. Germline CDR1 and CDR2: MDHEN and SYDVKM. The CDR3: CASRHLAGDTDTQYF. DNA for the CDR3: TGTGCCAGCAGGCACCTAGCGGGGGACACAGATACGCAGTATTTT.

The CDR3 DNA reads as TGTGCCAGCAGCTTAGGCTCTTCGGGACAAGGGTACAATGAGCAGTTCTTC. Amino acids: CASSLGSSGQGYNEQFF. This chain connects TRBV13 to TRBJ2-1, with D tentatively TRBD1 (6 bases). Germline V gene sequence: CDR1 PRHDT, CDR2 FYEKMQ (reference sequence). Between the trimmed V and J ends, which lost 0 bases and 4 bases, there was a span of 16 bases. The CDR3 is 17 amino acids.

The chain has TRBV7-3 and TRBJ2-1; D is unresolved. The CDR3 is 11 amino acids. V dropped 3 bases and J dropped 6 bases, with 3 bases sitting between them. CDR1 is SGHTA and CDR2 is FQGTGA in the germline V gene. The CDR3 reads CASSFGNEQFF. CDR3 sequence (DNA): TGTGCCAGCAGCTTCGGCAATGAGCAGTTCTTC. The full variable domain, rest sourced from reference TRBV7-3 and TRBJ2-1, is GAGVSQTPSNKVTEKGKYVELRCDPISGHTALYWYRQSLGQGPEFLIYFQGTGAADDSGLPNDRFFAVRPEGSVSTLKIQRTERGDSAVYLCASSFGNEQFFGPGTRLTVL.

V gene TRBV6-1 combines with J gene TRBJ1-3, with D possibly being TRBD1 (6 bases). Trimming took off 4 bases at V and 4 bases at J, with 20 bases between the two ends. CDR1 MNHNS and CDR2 SASEGT come from the germline V gene. The CDR3 loop spans 17 amino acids. The DNA for the CDR3 is TGTGCCAGCAGTGGCATCCCACAGGGATTAGTGGGAAACACCATATATTTT. It codes for CASSGIPQGLVGNTIYF.

The V gene is TRBV11-2, the J gene TRBJ2-5; 12 bases align to TRBD2. Unmatched junction bases numbered 12, after V lost 5 bases and J lost 8 bases. There are 16 residues in the CDR3. Per germline, CDR1 SGHAT and CDR2 FQNNGV. CDR3 protein: CASSPRTSGVRGTQYF. The CDR3 DNA follows: TGTGCCAGCAGCCCCCGGACTAGCGGGGTGCGTGGTACCCAGTACTTC. Full variable domain (remainder filled in from reference TRBV11-2 and TRBJ2-5): EAGVAQSPRYKIIEKRQSVAFWCNPISGHATLYWYQQILGQGPKLLIQFQNNGVVDDSQLPKDRFSAERLKGVDSTLKIQPAKLEDSAVYLCASSPRTSGVRGTQYFGPGTRLLVL.

The gene calls are TRBV7-2 and TRBJ2-7; 7 positions match TRBD1. This CDR3 comprises 15 residues. CDR1 SGHTA and CDR2 FQGNSA come from the germline V gene. After removal of 2 bases from V and 2 bases from J, the junction contained 6 bases not matched to a gene. This CDR3 reads CASSLSGTEPYEQYF. CDR3 sequence (DNA): TGTGCCAGCAGCTTATCCGGGACAGAGCCCTACGAGCAGTACTTC.

The J gene is TRBJ1-4, the V gene TRBV5-8; unclear D gene. V was shortened by 0 bases and J by 0 bases, with 9 bases between the two germline ends. The germline gives CDR1 SGHTS, CDR2 YDEGEE. This CDR3 is built from 16 residues. The CDR3 loop is CASSLVQVATNEKLFF. CDR3 DNA sequence: TGTGCCAGCAGCTTGGTCCAGGTTGCAACTAATGAAAAACTGTTTTTT.

This clone was detected only once. J is TRBJ2-7 and V is TRBV18; 8 bases agree with TRBD1. With V trimmed by 5 bases and J by 2 bases, 8 bases remained unmatched. Germline lookup yields CDR1 KGHSH and CDR2 LQKENI. The CDR3 has 15 amino acids. CDR3 in amino acids: CASSNGQGRTYEQYF. CDR3 nucleotide sequence: TGTGCCAGCTCAAACGGACAGGGCCGTACCTACGAGCAGTACTTC.

The V gene is TRBV29-1, the J gene TRBJ1-1; D is unresolved. The CDR3 has 11 amino acids. V was clipped by 1 base and J by 6 bases, with 6 bases between them. Per the germline V gene, CDR1 is SQVTM and CDR2 is ANQGSEA. The CDR3 DNA sequence: TGCAGCGTTGAAGGACAATCTGAAGCTTTCTTT. Translation gives CSVEGQSEAFF.

This clone was seen just once. CDR3 coding DNA: TGTGCCAGTAAATCCATCGGGAGAGGCAATGAGCAGTTCTTC. The encoded protein is CASKSIGRGNEQFF. The chain combines TRBV19 with TRBJ2-1; a possible D gene is TRBD2 (6 bases). V dropped 7 bases and J dropped 6 bases, with 16 bases sitting between them. The CDR3 is made up of 14 amino acids. CDR1 and CDR2 (germline): LNHDA, SQIVND (reference sequence). Looking up the rest from reference TRBV19 and TRBJ2-1 gives the full variable domain: DGGITQSPKYLFRKEGQNVTLSCEQNLNHDAMYWYRQDPGQGLRLIYYSQIVNDFQKGDIAEGYSVSREKKESFPLTVTSAQKNPTAFYLCASKSIGRGNEQFFGPGTRLTVL.

The chain joins TRBV7-2 to TRBJ2-7, with 8 bases matching TRBD1. V was pared by 7 bases and J by 7 bases, with 12 bases of the junction left unmatched. CDR1 and CDR2 (germline): SGHTA, FQGNSA. The CDR3 runs to 14 residues. The CDR3 nucleotides are TGTGCCAGCAACGATCTGGGGACAGGAGGGGAGCAGTACTTC. Its protein product is CASNDLGTGGEQYF. Full variable domain (missing parts from reference TRBV7-2 and TRBJ2-7): GAGVSQSPSNKVTEKGKDVELRCDPISGHTALYWYRQSLGQGLEFLIYFQGNSAPDKSGLPSDRFSAERTGGSVSTLTIQRTQQEDSAVYLCASNDLGTGGEQYFGPGTRLTVT.

This chain uses TRBV11-3 with TRBJ2-3; 9 bases match TRBD2. Germline CDR1 is SGHNT and CDR2 is YENEEA. J gave up 0 bases and V 3 bases, and 7 bases lay outside the gene matches. This CDR3 has 17 amino acids. The CDR3 DNA sequence: TGTGCCAGCAGCTTTCGCGGGGGGGACAGCAGCACAGATACGCAGTATTTT. It yields the protein CASSFRGGDSSTDTQYF.

The chain employs TRBV6-5 and TRBJ1-2, with D possibly being TRBD1 (5 bases). Trimming removed 0 bases from V and 5 bases from J, with 13 bases in between. This CDR3 has 15 amino acids. Germline lookup yields CDR1 MNHEY and CDR2 SVGAGI. CDR3 protein: CASSYSGHLKYGYTF. Here the CDR3 DNA reads TGTGCCAGCAGTTACTCCGGACATCTGAAATATGGCTACACCTTC.

The V and J genes are TRBV4-3 and TRBJ1-2; no firm D call. The CDR3 totals 15 residues. Germline assignment: CDR1 LGHNA and CDR2 YSLEER. V was trimmed by 0 bases and J by 4 bases, leaving 12 bases between them. The CDR3 region has the DNA TGCGCCAGCAGCCAAGAGTCGGGTCTGTCCTATGGCTACACCTTC. The encoded protein is CASSQESGLSYGYTF.

This clone was seen a handful of times. V and J are TRBV27 and TRBJ1-3, with no clear D. Germline lookup yields CDR1 MNHEY and CDR2 SMNVEV (reference sequence). Trimming took off 2 bases at V and 2 bases at J, with 4 bases between the two ends. This CDR3 is built from 13 residues. The CDR3 DNA is TGTGCCAGCAGTTTAGAGCCTGGAAACACCATATATTTT. It specifies CASSLEPGNTIYF.